These T cell receptor beta chains were read from a single sample in a study of T cells in Graves' hyperthyroidism and ophthalmopathy. TCRdb re-derived calls from the multiplex PCR reads in MiXCR, one entry per CDR3 protein. The top ten hold approximately 32% of the sample, which has under 250,000 distinct CDR3 sequences, roughly a quarter seen once. The sample taken for sequencing was blood. These receptors all stem from a woman aged 40 to 50 with Graves' ophthalmopathy. The conserved cysteine and the conserved F or W are not part of the CDR3 here. The order of the fields is clone size, V gene, CDR3 protein. A row's size may be missing; if present it is once, few, many or a size class.

many TRBV6-5 ASSYRTGDEQY
. TRBV4-1 ASSQGTGRRSHEQY
many TRBV9 ASSVGLALQETQY
many TRBV6-2/TRBV6-3 ASSWDGPSSGYT
few TRBV11-2 ASSLQGLAGFQETQY
. TRBV28 ASSSGSLSPRDRDDQPQH
. TRBV28 ATNYQSQLANTGELF
many TRBV20-1 SARALSSGQTMNTEAF
many TRBV12-3/TRBV12-4 ASTTQGTEQY
many TRBV4-1 ASSLLPGQGLYEQY
many TRBV20-1 SASGWGPNTGELF
many TRBV20-1 SARDRSRSPLH
many TRBV12-3/TRBV12-4 ASSFGRGDSSSYEQY
many TRBV7-2 ASSLGQHSYEQY
many TRBV20-1 SAKGAGAYEQY
once TRBV27 ASSGWSRTGSEAF
many TRBV24-1 ATSDASGGVLREQY
many TRBV10-2 ASRIQGSTEAF
. TRBV6-1 ASSEGDTYEQY
many TRBV20-1 SAREATLAKNIQY
many TRBV28 ASSRGQRVSEQY
. TRBV12-3/TRBV12-4 ASSSTIDRLNQPQH
. TRBV12-3/TRBV12-4 ASSQGRANYGYT
many TRBV29-1 STNGGDTQY
many TRBV28 ASLHTGELF
few TRBV6-2/TRBV6-3 ASSYKGNRDEQY
. TRBV7-8 ASSRGRGQETQY